The 24 T cell receptor beta chains below come from one sample, sequenced in a study of shared clonotypes between healthy human individuals. Assay: immunoSEQ multiplex PCR; the TCRdb copy retains only in-frame clones and omits some. Altogether roughly 1,100,000 clones are present, 60% to 80% being singletons, with the ten largest covering 1.5%. The specimen sequenced was memory CD4+ T cells sorted from blood. As for subset: CD45RA-negative fraction. Receptor source: a man aged 18-30 years in good health.

The V and J genes are TRBV6-1 and TRBJ2-7, with D possibly being TRBD2 (5 bases). V gave up 6 bases and J gave up 3 bases, with 18 bases separating them. CDR3 size: 15 residues. Germline V gene lookup returns CDR1 MNHNS and CDR2 SASEGT. The chain's CDR3 is CASSPGGAGGYEQYF. The CDR3 DNA reads TGTGCCAGCAGCCCCGGAGGCGCGGGCGGCTACGAGCAGTACTTC.

A few counts support this clone. This same CDR3 is encoded by further DNA sequences in the sample. The chain couples TRBV5-1 to TRBJ1-4; D may be TRBD1 (6 bases). Trimming stripped 4 bases from V and 5 bases from J, with 12 bases between. The CDR3 extends over 14 amino acids. Germline V CDR1 and CDR2: SGHRS, YFSETQ. Here the CDR3 reads CASSIQGTNEKLFF. The CDR3 region has the DNA TGCGCCAGCAGCATACAGGGTACCAATGAAAAACTGTTTTTT.

This clone was found a few times. The V call is TRBV19, the J call TRBJ1-1; a possible D gene is TRBD1 (5 bases). Germline V gene data show CDR1 as LNHDA and CDR2 as SQIVND (reference sequence). The ends were cut back, 5 bases at V and 4 bases at J, with 17 bases in the middle. This CDR3 contains 15 residues. The CDR3 sequence: CASSVDSPRGTEAFF. The CDR3 coding sequence is TGTGCCAGTAGTGTCGACAGCCCTCGGGGCACTGAAGCTTTCTTT.

The chain has TRBV29-1 and TRBJ2-1; 7 nucleotides agree with TRBD1. This CDR3 has 14 amino acids. After removal of 6 bases from V and 2 bases from J, the junction contained 7 bases not matched to a gene. CDR1 and CDR2 (germline): SQVTM, ANQGSEA. CDR3 protein: CSVATGVAYNEQFF. The CDR3 DNA follows: TGCAGCGTAGCCACAGGGGTGGCCTACAATGAGCAGTTCTTC.

As concerns this clone: The same CDR3 also results from other DNA sequences found in this sample. V gene TRBV18 combines with J gene TRBJ1-1; tentative D call: TRBD1 (6 bases). The CDR3 extends over 14 amino acids. Germline CDR1 is KGHSH and CDR2 is LQKENI. Trimming stripped 3 bases from V and 0 bases from J, with 8 bases between. In DNA form, the CDR3 reads TGTGCCAGCTCACCTCCAGGGGTGAACACTGAAGCTTTCTTT. This sequence encodes CASSPPGVNTEAFF.

The J gene is TRBJ2-7, the V gene TRBV11-1; D unresolved. The CDR3 length is 14 residues. The germline V gene encodes CDR1 SGHAT and CDR2 FQDESV (reference sequence). V lost 2 bases to trimming and J lost 1 base, with 9 bases between them. The CDR3 DNA is TGTGCCAGCAGCTTAAAAACGGCATCCTACGAGCAGTACTTC. Translation: CASSLKTASYEQYF. Filled out from reference TRBV11-1 and TRBJ2-7, the complete variable domain reads EAEVAQSPRYKITEKSQAVAFWCDPISGHATLYWYRQILGQGPELLVQFQDESVVDDSQLPKDRFSAERLKGVDSTLKIQPAELGDSAMYLCASSLKTASYEQYFGPGTRLTVT.

This clone was found once. DNA of the CDR3: TGTGCCAGCAGCCAAGAGACAGGCCTATGGGAGACCCAGTACTTC. It is translated as CASSQETGLWETQYF. This sequence joins TRBV14 and TRBJ2-5; a weak D match, TRBD1 (6 bases). CDR1 is SGHDN, CDR2 FVKESK, per germline. The CDR3 extends over 15 amino acids. V dropped 0 bases and J dropped 5 bases, with 13 bases sitting between them. Supplemented by reference TRBV14 and TRBJ2-5, the full variable domain reads EAGVTQFPSHSVIEKGQTVTLRCDPISGHDNLYWYRRVMGKEIKFLLHFVKESKQDESGMPNNRFLAERTGGTYSTLKVQPAELEDSGVYFCASSQETGLWETQYFGPGTRLLVL.

For this clone: This same CDR3 is encoded by further DNA sequences in the sample. The V call is TRBV5-1, the J call TRBJ1-3; no reliable D call. Between the trimmed V and J ends, which lost 0 bases and 4 bases, there was a span of 11 bases. Germline V gene data show CDR1 as SGHRS and CDR2 as YFSETQ. The CDR3 spans 15 residues. The CDR3 is CASSLVAGSGNTIYF. CDR3 DNA sequence: TGCGCCAGCAGCTTGGTGGCAGGTTCAGGAAACACCATATATTTT.

As regards this clone: Other DNA variants within this sample encode the same CDR3. The chain carries TRBV7-9 and TRBJ1-4; D uncertain. This CDR3 spans 13 amino acids. Germline V gene lookup returns CDR1 SEHNR and CDR2 FQNEAQ (reference sequence). The V and J ends lost 0 bases and 4 bases respectively, with 3 bases between them. Here the CDR3 reads CASSLAGNEKLFF. The CDR3 nucleotides read TGTGCCAGCAGCTTAGCCGGTAATGAAAAACTGTTTTTT.

This chain links TRBV18 with TRBJ2-7; no firm D call. V lost 3 bases, J lost 7 bases, and 13 bases lay in between. Germline values: CDR1 KGHSH, CDR2 LQKENI. The CDR3 extends over 13 amino acids. The CDR3 region is CASSPNSLEEQYF. DNA of the CDR3: TGTGCCAGCTCACCGAACAGCCTAGAGGAGCAGTACTTC.

The chain links TRBV19 to TRBJ2-6; TRBD1 aligns across 7 bases. V lost 2 bases and J lost 2; bases outside the gene matches: 3. Germline V gives CDR1 LNHDA, CDR2 SQIVND (reference sequence). The CDR3 extends over 16 amino acids. CDR3 DNA sequence: TGTGCCAGTAGTATAAAAGGGGGCACTGGGGCCAACGTCCTGACTTTC. Its translation: CASSIKGGTGANVLTF. Full variable domain (outside the CDR3, taken from reference TRBV19 and TRBJ2-6): DGGITQSPKYLFRKEGQNVTLSCEQNLNHDAMYWYRQDPGQGLRLIYYSQIVNDFQKGDIAEGYSVSREKKESFPLTVTSAQKNPTAFYLCASSIKGGTGANVLTFGAGSRLTVL.

The rearrangement uses TRBV6-6 and TRBJ2-7; possible D gene TRBD1, 6 bases. Trimming pared 7 bases from V and 0 bases from J, leaving 19 bases between. CDR1 MNHNY and CDR2 SVGAGI come from the germline V gene (reference sequence). This CDR3 has 16 residues. The CDR3 DNA follows: TGTGCCAGCACTCAGTCAGGGCAGGGGAGCTCCTACGAGCAGTACTTC. This gives the protein CASTQSGQGSSYEQYF.

The V call is TRBV5-1, the J call TRBJ1-4; D may be TRBD1 (5 bases). CDR1 is SGHRS and CDR2 is YFSETQ in the germline V gene. The V end was cut by 4 bases, the J end by 4 bases, with 11 bases between. The CDR3 runs to 14 residues. Here the CDR3 reads CASSDPGGNEKLFF. The CDR3 DNA follows: TGCGCCAGCAGCGACCCTGGGGGTAATGAAAAACTGTTTTTT. The entire variable domain, with the rest obtained from reference TRBV5-1 and TRBJ1-4, is as follows: KAGVTQTPRYLIKTRGQQVTLSCSPISGHRSVSWYQQTPGQGLQFLFEYFSETQRNKGNFPGRFSGRQFSNSRSEMNVSTLELGDSALYLCASSDPGGNEKLFFGSGTQLSVL.

This chain uses TRBV4-2 with TRBJ1-3; possibly TRBD1 for D (5 bases). Germline loops: CDR1 LGHNA, CDR2 YNFKEQ. The CDR3 runs to 17 residues. The V gene lost 0 bases and the J gene lost 4 bases, with 16 bases spanning the gap. The CDR3 coding sequence is TGTGCCAGCAGCCAAGACCCCCCAGGGTTCTACGGAAACACCATATATTTT. Its translation: CASSQDPPGFYGNTIYF.

The chain carries TRBV28 and TRBJ1-4; 9 bases map to TRBD1. The CDR3 sequence is 15 residues long. With 2 bases clipped from V and 8 bases from J, the junction kept 6 bases outside the gene matches. From germline, CDR1 is MDHEN and CDR2 SYDVKM. DNA of the CDR3: TGTGCCAGCAGTTTAGGGGGGACAGGGAGAGAAAAACTGTTTTTT. The encoded protein is CASSLGGTGREKLFF.

The rearrangement joins TRBV4-1 to TRBJ2-1, with a weak D call TRBD2 (5 bases). The CDR3 has 13 residues. Trimming took off 3 bases at V and 5 bases at J, with 8 bases between the two ends. Germline V gives CDR1 MGHRA, CDR2 YSYEKL. CDR3 DNA sequence: TGCGCCAGCAGCCAGCCGGGGAACAATGAGCAGTTCTTC. Its protein product is CASSQPGNNEQFF.

The chain couples TRBV6-6 to TRBJ2-7, with 8 bases that match TRBD1. J gave up 3 bases and V 0 bases, and 4 bases lay outside the gene matches. Germline CDR1 reads MNHNY; CDR2 reads SVGAGI (reference sequence). This CDR3 spans 15 amino acids. This chain's CDR3 is CASSYSDRALYEQYF. CDR3 coding DNA: TGTGCCAGCAGTTACTCGGACAGGGCCCTCTACGAGCAGTACTTC.

This clone is a singleton in its sample. The genes are TRBV9 and TRBJ2-7; 8 bases match TRBD2. The CDR3 has 15 residues. Germline loops: CDR1 SGDLS, CDR2 YYNGEE. Trimming removed 0 bases from V and 2 bases from J; junction bases left unmatched: 4. DNA of the CDR3: TGTGCCAGCAGCGTAGCGAGCGGGGGCCCCTACGAGCAGTACTTC. Amino acid sequence: CASSVASGGPYEQYF. The full variable domain, with the rest looked up from reference TRBV9 and TRBJ2-7, is DSGVTQTPKHLITATGQRVTLRCSPRSGDLSVYWYQQSLDQGLQFLIQYYNGEERAKGNILERFSAQQFPDLHSELNLSSLELGDSALYFCASSVASGGPYEQYFGPGTRLTVT.

The chain has TRBV2 and TRBJ1-3; possible D gene TRBD1, 5 bases. The CDR3 covers 13 residues. V lost 8 bases and J lost 1, with 9 bases in between. The V gene's germline CDR1 is SNHLY and CDR2 FYNNEI. For the CDR3, the DNA is TGTGCCAGCTTGGAGGGGTCTGGAAACACCATATATTTT. As protein: CASLEGSGNTIYF. The full variable domain, completed using reference TRBV2 and TRBJ1-3, is EPEVTQTPSHQVTQMGQEVILRCVPISNHLYFYWYRQILGQKVEFLVSFYNNEISEKSEIFDDQFSVERPDGSNFTLKIRSTKLEDSAMYFCASLEGSGNTIYFGEGSWLTVV.

The chain links TRBV11-2 to TRBJ1-2, with TRBD1 identical over 7 bases. Germline loops: CDR1 SGHAT, CDR2 FQNNGV. V gave up 5 bases and J gave up 4 bases; unmatched junction bases: 13. This CDR3 comprises 16 residues. The CDR3 DNA reads TGTGCCAGCAGCGCCATTGCGGGACAGAAAGGCTATGGCTACACCTTC. Its translation is CASSAIAGQKGYGYTF.

The genes are TRBV19 and TRBJ2-2, with 8 bases matching TRBD2. The germline V gene encodes CDR1 LNHDA and CDR2 SQIVND (reference sequence). V dropped 3 bases and J dropped 0; count of bases not matched to a gene: 12. The CDR3 extends over 19 amino acids. CDR3 loop: CASSIIAGIHRANTGELFF. The CDR3 nucleotides are TGTGCCAGTAGTATCATAGCGGGGATACATAGAGCGAACACCGGGGAGCTGTTTTTT. Using reference TRBV19 and TRBJ2-2 for the parts outside the CDR3, the full variable domain is DGGITQSPKYLFRKEGQNVTLSCEQNLNHDAMYWYRQDPGQGLRLIYYSQIVNDFQKGDIAEGYSVSREKKESFPLTVTSAQKNPTAFYLCASSIIAGIHRANTGELFFGEGSRLTVL.

V gene TRBV29-1 combines with J gene TRBJ2-7; possibly TRBD1 or TRBD2 for D (5 bases each). V lost 2 bases and J lost 1, with 15 bases in between. This CDR3 comprises 15 residues. Germline CDR1 is SQVTM and CDR2 is ANQGSEA. CDR3 amino acids: CSVEMGLRGSYEQYF. The CDR3 nucleotides read TGCAGCGTTGAAATGGGGTTGAGGGGATCCTACGAGCAGTACTTC.

The chain uses TRBV5-1 and TRBJ1-1; D is unresolved. This CDR3 is 13 amino acids long. V gave up 0 bases and J gave up 10 bases, with 13 bases separating them. Germline CDR1 reads SGHRS; CDR2 reads YFSETQ. The CDR3 nucleotides are TGCGCCAGCAGCTTGGAACGCTTACGCCCAGCTTTCTTT. Its translation: CASSLERLRPAFF.

The chain carries TRBV6-5 and TRBJ1-2; 7 bases align to TRBD1. Germline trimming cut 5 bases from V and 4 bases from J; bases unmatched to any gene: 10. Germline V gene sequence: CDR1 MNHEY, CDR2 SVGAGI. The CDR3 consists of 15 residues. CDR3 sequence (DNA): TGTGCCAGCAGTCAGTGGAAGACAGGGACCTATGGCTACACCTTC. It specifies CASSQWKTGTYGYTF.